The clone carrying this T cell receptor beta chain occurred many times. As processed by the authors: How many nucleated cells were present was estimated from reference gene primer amplification. Sequenced by immunoSEQ multiplex PCR; TCRdb stores in-frame clones only, minus some. The V and J calls and clone size come from that table; D and trimming were worked out from the DNA. The profile shows 60,000 to 70,000 clones, roughly three quarters of them singletons. The sample is drawn from a study of blood T cell repertoires in COVID-19. In the study overall: Donors in the United States, Italy and Spain gave samples during acute or convalescent COVID-19. Sample material is recorded as cDNA or gDNA derived from T cells, B-cell-depleted T cells, or PBMCs.

CDR1 is SGHTA and CDR2 is FQGNSA in the germline V gene. V lost 5 bases and J 5 bases, leaving 15 bases between the germline ends. The CDR3 consists of 14 residues. The V and J genes are TRBV7-2 and TRBJ1-2, with D maybe TRBD1 (6 bases). The sample comprised peripheral blood. The sequence came from a woman over 75 with acute or convalescent COVID-19. CDR3: CASSSGQTLYGYTF. CDR3 sequence (DNA): TGTGCCAGCAGCAGTGGACAGACGCTTTATGGCTACACCTTC.